The next 17 T cell receptor beta chains were all read from a single sample in a study of T cell responses to AZD1222 COVID-19 vaccine. Generated by immunoSEQ multiplex PCR, the TCRdb table keeps only in-frame clones and is missing some. The sample records around 80,000 clones, about 91% being singletons. The specimen comprised peripheral blood, sampled 28 days after the second AZD1222 dose. These receptor sequences come from an adult who received the AZD1222 COVID-19 vaccine.

The chain has TRBV7-8 and TRBJ2-3; 7 bases align to TRBD2. Germline V gene data show CDR1 as SGHVS and CDR2 as FQNEAQ. This CDR3 is built from 16 residues. With 6 bases clipped from V and 4 bases from J, the junction kept 13 bases outside the gene matches. DNA of the CDR3: TGTGCCAGCAGGGAGGGTTTAGCGGGTACCCCAGATACGCAGTATTTT. This codes for CASREGLAGTPDTQYF.

V and J are TRBV25-1 and TRBJ2-4, with 8 bases lining up with TRBD2. J was trimmed by 8 bases and V by 6 bases; bases with no gene match: 6. The germline CDR1 and CDR2 sequences are MGHDK and SYGVNS. There are 13 residues in the CDR3. CDR3 amino acids: CASSLRGGDIQYF. The CDR3 coding sequence is TGTGCCAGCAGCCTCCGGGGGGGGGACATTCAGTACTTC.

The gene calls are TRBV25-1 and TRBJ2-3; the match to TRBD1 covers 8 bases. The CDR3 sequence is 15 residues long. The V and J ends lost 5 bases and 2 bases, in that order; junction bases with no gene match: 6. Germline CDR1 reads MGHDK; CDR2 reads SYGVNS. The CDR3 region has the DNA TGTGCCAGCAGTCAGGGGGCGAGTTACACAGATACGCAGTATTTT. Protein: CASSQGASYTDTQYF.

The chain has TRBV5-1 and TRBJ1-4, with 10 bases identical to TRBD1. CDR1 is SGHRS and CDR2 is YFSETQ in the germline V gene. J gave up 8 bases and V 5 bases, and 6 bases lay outside the gene matches. The CDR3 is 14 amino acids. This CDR3 is CASSSGTGAEKLFF. As DNA, the CDR3 is TGCGCCAGCAGTTCCGGGACAGGGGCAGAAAAACTGTTTTTT.

This rearrangement joins TRBV28 to TRBJ2-1, with 7 bases identical to TRBD2. CDR1 MDHEN and CDR2 SYDVKM come from the germline V gene. This CDR3 is 16 amino acids long. Germline trimming cut 5 bases from V and 8 bases from J; bases unmatched to any gene: 15. For the CDR3, the DNA is TGTGCCAGCAGTCCGATCGCGTGGGAGGGAGGGGATGAGCAGTTCTTC. This translates into CASSPIAWEGGDEQFF.

This clone has more than one count but fewer than ten. This chain uses TRBV3-1 (or the pseudogene TRBV3-2) with TRBJ1-1, with TRBD1 matching 8 bases. The CDR3 runs to 12 residues. CDR1 and CDR2 (germline): LGHDT, YNNKEL (reference sequence). With V trimmed by 3 bases and J by 11 bases, 5 bases remained unmatched. This CDR3 reads CASSHTTGVAFF. CDR3 DNA: TGTGCCAGCAGCCACACGACAGGGGTTGCTTTCTTT.

The J gene is TRBJ2-3, the V gene TRBV18; 9 positions match TRBD1. The V and J ends lost 2 bases and 2 bases, in that order; junction bases with no gene match: 2. The length of the CDR3 is 15 residues. CDR1 and CDR2 from the germline V gene are KGHSH and LQKENI. The chain's CDR3 is CASSPRDRVTDTQYF. DNA of the CDR3: TGTGCCAGCTCACCAAGGGACAGGGTCACAGATACGCAGTATTTT.

This rearrangement joins TRBV27 to TRBJ2-3; D call uncertain. Germline CDR1 MNHEY, CDR2 SMNVEV (reference sequence). With 7 bases removed from V and 9 bases from J, the gap between germline ends came to 26 bases. The CDR3 consists of 16 residues. The CDR3 DNA reads TGTGCCAGCACTCCCCACGGGTTGGCCTCTTGGGGAACGCAGTATTTT. Amino acids: CASTPHGLASWGTQYF.

The chain links TRBV24-1 to TRBJ2-1, with TRBD2 identical over 14 bases. CDR3 length: 16 residues. The ends lost 7 bases at V and 4 bases at J; junction bases unmatched: 5. Germline assignment: CDR1 KGHDR and CDR2 SFDVKD. CDR3 DNA: TGTGCCACCAGCCCGACTAGCGGGAGGGTTTACAATGAGCAGTTCTTC. Translation gives CATSPTSGRVYNEQFF.

The chain has TRBV11-1 and TRBJ2-1; the D is unclear. With 2 bases removed from V and 2 bases from J, the gap between germline ends came to 7 bases. Germline V gene sequence: CDR1 SGHAT, CDR2 FQDESV (reference sequence). CDR3 length equals 14 residues. The CDR3 region is CASSLRVTYNEQFF. As DNA, the CDR3 is TGTGCCAGCAGCTTAAGAGTAACCTACAATGAGCAGTTCTTC.

V and J are TRBV6-5 and TRBJ2-5; D remains ambiguous. The germline gives CDR1 MNHEY, CDR2 SVGAGI. There are 14 residues in the CDR3. V was clipped by 5 bases and J by 2 bases, with 12 bases between them. CDR3 nucleotides: TGTGCCAGCAGTCGCGGCGGAGCACAAGAGACCCAGTACTTC. Encoded protein: CASSRGGAQETQYF.

The chain couples TRBV3-1 (or the pseudogene TRBV3-2) to TRBJ2-3; 16 bases agree with TRBD2. This CDR3 is 21 amino acids long. The trim removed 1 base at V and 3 bases at J, leaving 13 bases unmatched. CDR1 and CDR2 (germline): LGHDT, YNNKEL (reference sequence). In nucleotides, the CDR3 is TGTGCCAGCAGCCAAGCCCCACCGGGACTAGCGGGAGGGACGGTAACAGATACGCAGTATTTT. It specifies CASSQAPPGLAGGTVTDTQYF.

V is TRBV5-1 and J is TRBJ2-7; D might be TRBD1 (6 bases). This CDR3 spans 11 amino acids. Germline lookup yields CDR1 SGHRS and CDR2 YFSETQ. V was trimmed by 7 bases and J by 5 bases, leaving 10 bases between them. CDR3 residues: CASRRGNEQYF. CDR3 coding DNA: TGCGCCAGCCGAAGGGGGAACGAGCAGTACTTC.

V and J are TRBV4-1 and TRBJ2-3; no reliable D call. The germline V and J ends were trimmed by 3 bases and 8 bases, with 9 bases remaining between them. The CDR3 has 12 amino acids. Per germline, CDR1 MGHRA and CDR2 YSYEKL. The CDR3 loop reads CASSQTGGTQYF. The CDR3 DNA is TGCGCCAGCAGCCAGACTGGCGGTACGCAGTATTTT.

This clone has only a few counts. The chain uses TRBV5-1 and TRBJ2-5, with D perhaps TRBD2 (5 bases). Trimming took 0 bases from V and 3 from J, leaving 9 bases between them. This CDR3 is built from 14 residues. CDR1 is SGHRS, CDR2 YFSETQ, per germline. The DNA for the CDR3 is TGCGCCAGCAGCTTGGGCCGGGAAAAAGAGACCCAGTACTTC. This encodes CASSLGREKETQYF.

The V gene is TRBV7-2, the J gene TRBJ2-1; unclear D gene. Trimming took off 4 bases at V and 6 bases at J, with 10 bases between the two ends. The CDR3 sequence is 13 residues long. Per the germline V gene, CDR1 is SGHTA and CDR2 is FQGNSA. The CDR3 here is CASSSLGLNEQFF. DNA of the CDR3: TGTGCCAGCAGCTCCCTAGGTCTCAATGAGCAGTTCTTC.

This chain uses TRBV25-1 with TRBJ1-1; TRBD1 agrees at 12 bases. V lost 5 bases, J lost 3 bases, and 13 bases stayed unmatched. The CDR3 has 18 amino acids. From germline, CDR1 is MGHDK and CDR2 SYGVNS. The CDR3 DNA sequence: TGTGCCAGCAGTCCGACGCCGGGACAGGGGGCCGGGGACACTGAAGCTTTCTTT. Its translation: CASSPTPGQGAGDTEAFF.